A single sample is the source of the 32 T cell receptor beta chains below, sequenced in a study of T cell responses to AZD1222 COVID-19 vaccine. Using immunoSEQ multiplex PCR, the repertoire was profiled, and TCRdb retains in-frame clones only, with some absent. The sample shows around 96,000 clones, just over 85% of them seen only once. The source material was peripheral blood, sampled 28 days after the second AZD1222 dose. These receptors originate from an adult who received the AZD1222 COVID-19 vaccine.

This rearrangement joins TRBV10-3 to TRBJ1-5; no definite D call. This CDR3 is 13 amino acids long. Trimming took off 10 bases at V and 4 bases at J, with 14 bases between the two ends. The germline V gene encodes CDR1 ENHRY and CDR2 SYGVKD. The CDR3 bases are TGTGCCACCGGGCCAGGCCAGAATCAGCCCCAGCATTTT. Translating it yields CATGPGQNQPQHF.

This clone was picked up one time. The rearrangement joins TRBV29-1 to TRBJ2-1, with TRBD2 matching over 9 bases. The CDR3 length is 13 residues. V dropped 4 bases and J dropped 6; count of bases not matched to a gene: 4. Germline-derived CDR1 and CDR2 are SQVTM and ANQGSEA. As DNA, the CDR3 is TGCAGCGTTGGACTAGCGGATCTCAATGAGCAGTTCTTC. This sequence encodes CSVGLADLNEQFF.

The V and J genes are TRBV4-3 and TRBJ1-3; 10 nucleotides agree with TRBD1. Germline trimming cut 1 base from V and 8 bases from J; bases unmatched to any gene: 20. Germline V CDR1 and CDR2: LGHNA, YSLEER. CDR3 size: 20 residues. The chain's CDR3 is CASSQVWSGQGLSLGDTIYF. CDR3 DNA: TGCGCCAGCAGCCAAGTTTGGTCGGGACAGGGGCTATCTCTAGGGGACACCATATATTTT.

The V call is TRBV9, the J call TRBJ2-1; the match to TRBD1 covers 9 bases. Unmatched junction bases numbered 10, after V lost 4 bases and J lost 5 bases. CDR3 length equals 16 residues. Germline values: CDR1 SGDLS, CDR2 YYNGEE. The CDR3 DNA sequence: TGTGCCAGCAGCCTTTTCCCCGGGACAGGGAACAATGAGCAGTTCTTC. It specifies CASSLFPGTGNNEQFF.

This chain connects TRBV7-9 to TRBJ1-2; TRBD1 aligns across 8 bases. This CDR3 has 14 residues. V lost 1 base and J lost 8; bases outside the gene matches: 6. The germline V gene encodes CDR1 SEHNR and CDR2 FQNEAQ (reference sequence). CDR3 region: CASSLGTGKGGYTF. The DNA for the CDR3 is TGTGCCAGCAGCTTAGGGACAGGGAAAGGGGGCTACACCTTC.

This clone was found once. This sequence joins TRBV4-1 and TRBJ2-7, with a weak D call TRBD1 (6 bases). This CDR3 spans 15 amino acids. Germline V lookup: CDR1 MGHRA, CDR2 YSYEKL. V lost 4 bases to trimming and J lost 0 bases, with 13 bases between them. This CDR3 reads CASSPDDRSSYEQYF. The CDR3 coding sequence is TGCGCCAGCAGCCCAGACGACAGGAGCTCCTACGAGCAGTACTTC.

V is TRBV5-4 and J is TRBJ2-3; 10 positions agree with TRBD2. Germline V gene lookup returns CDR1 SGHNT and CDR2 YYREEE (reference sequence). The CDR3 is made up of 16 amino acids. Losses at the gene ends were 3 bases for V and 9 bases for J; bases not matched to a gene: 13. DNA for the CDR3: TGTGCCAGCAGCTCCACCCTCCTAGCGGGGGATCCCACGCAGTATTTT. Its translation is CASSSTLLAGDPTQYF. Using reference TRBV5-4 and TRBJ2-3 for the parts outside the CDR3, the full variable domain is ETGVTQSPTHLIKTRGQQVTLRCSSQSGHNTVSWYQQALGQGPQFIFQYYREEENGRGNFPPRFSGLQFPNYSSELNVNALELDDSALYLCASSSTLLAGDPTQYFGPGTRLTVL.

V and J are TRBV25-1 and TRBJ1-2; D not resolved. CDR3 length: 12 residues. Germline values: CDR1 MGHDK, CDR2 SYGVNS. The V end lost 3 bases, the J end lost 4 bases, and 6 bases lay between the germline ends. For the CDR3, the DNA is TGTGCCAGCAGTGAGCCTTTCTATGGCTACACCTTC. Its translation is CASSEPFYGYTF.

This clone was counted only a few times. This chain's CDR3 is CASEGQGGVHEQFF. The CDR3 DNA sequence: TGTGCCAGCGAGGGACAGGGTGGGGTCCATGAGCAGTTCTTC. The chain combines TRBV7-9 with TRBJ2-1, with 9 bases fitting TRBD1. In germline, CDR1 is SEHNR, CDR2 FQNEAQ (reference sequence). The CDR3 has 14 residues. The V segment lost 8 bases and the J segment 8 bases; nucleotides outside the gene matches: 10.

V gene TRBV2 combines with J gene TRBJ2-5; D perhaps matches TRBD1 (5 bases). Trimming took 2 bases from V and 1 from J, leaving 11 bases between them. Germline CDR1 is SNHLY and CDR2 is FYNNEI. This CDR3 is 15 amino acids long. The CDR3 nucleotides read TGTGCCAGCAGTGAAAGACAGATGGGCCAAGAGACCCAGTACTTC. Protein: CASSERQMGQETQYF.

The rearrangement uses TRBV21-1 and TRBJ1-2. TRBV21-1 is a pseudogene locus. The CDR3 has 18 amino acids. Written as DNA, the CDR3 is TGTGCCAGCAGCCCCCCGAGGACAAACACGCCGCGGGACTATGGCTACACCTTC. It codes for CASSPPRTNTPRDYGYTF.

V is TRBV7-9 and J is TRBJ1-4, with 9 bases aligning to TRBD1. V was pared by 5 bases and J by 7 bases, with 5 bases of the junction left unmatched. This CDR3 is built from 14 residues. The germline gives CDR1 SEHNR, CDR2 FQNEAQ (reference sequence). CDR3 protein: CASSIQGAGEKLFF. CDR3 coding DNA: TGTGCCAGCAGCATACAGGGGGCGGGTGAAAAACTGTTTTTT.

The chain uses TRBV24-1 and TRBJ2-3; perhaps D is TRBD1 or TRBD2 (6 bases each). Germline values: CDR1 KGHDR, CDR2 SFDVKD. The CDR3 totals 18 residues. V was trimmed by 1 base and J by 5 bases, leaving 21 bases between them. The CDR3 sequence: CATSDFRGRQGNKDTQYF. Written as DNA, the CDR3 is TGTGCCACCAGTGATTTCCGGGGGAGGCAGGGGAACAAAGATACGCAGTATTTT.

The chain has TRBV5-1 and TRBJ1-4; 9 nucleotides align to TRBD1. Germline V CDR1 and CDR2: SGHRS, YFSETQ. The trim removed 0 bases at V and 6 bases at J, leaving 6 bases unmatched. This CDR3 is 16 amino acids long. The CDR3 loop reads CASSLGQGGYDEKLFF. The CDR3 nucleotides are TGCGCCAGCAGCTTGGGACAGGGGGGATATGATGAAAAACTGTTTTTT.

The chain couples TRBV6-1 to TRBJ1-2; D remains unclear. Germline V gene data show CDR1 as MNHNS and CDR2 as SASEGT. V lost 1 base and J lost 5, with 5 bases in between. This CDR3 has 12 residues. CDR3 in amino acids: CASSEEGYGYTF. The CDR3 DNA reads TGTGCCAGCAGTGAAGAGGGTTATGGCTACACCTTC.

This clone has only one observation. CDR3: CASSVTGDSYGYTF. CDR3 in DNA: TGTGCCAGCAGCGTAACCGGGGACTCCTATGGCTACACCTTC. The V call is TRBV9, the J call TRBJ1-2, with a tentative D call TRBD1 (5 bases). The CDR3 has 14 amino acids. Trimming pared 1 base from V and 4 bases from J, leaving 11 bases between. Germline V gene sequence: CDR1 SGDLS, CDR2 YYNGEE.

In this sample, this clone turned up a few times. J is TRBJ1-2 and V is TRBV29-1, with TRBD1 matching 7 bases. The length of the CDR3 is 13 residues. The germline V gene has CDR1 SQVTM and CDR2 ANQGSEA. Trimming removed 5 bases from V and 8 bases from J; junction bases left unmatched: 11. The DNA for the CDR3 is TGCAGCGTTCCTCAGACAGGGAGGTCCGGCTACACCTTC. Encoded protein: CSVPQTGRSGYTF.

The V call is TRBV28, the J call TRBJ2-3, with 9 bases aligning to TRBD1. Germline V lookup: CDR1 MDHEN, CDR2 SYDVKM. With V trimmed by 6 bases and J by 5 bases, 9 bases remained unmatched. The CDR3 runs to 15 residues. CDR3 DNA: TGTGCCAGCAGAGACCGGGACAGGGTGAGAGATACGCAGTATTTT. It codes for CASRDRDRVRDTQYF.

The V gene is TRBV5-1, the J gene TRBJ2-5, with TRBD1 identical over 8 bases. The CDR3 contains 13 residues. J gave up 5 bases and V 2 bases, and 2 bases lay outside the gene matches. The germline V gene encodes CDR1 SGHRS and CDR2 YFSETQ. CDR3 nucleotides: TGCGCCAGCAGCTTAAGACAGGGGGAGACCCAGTACTTC. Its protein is CASSLRQGETQYF.

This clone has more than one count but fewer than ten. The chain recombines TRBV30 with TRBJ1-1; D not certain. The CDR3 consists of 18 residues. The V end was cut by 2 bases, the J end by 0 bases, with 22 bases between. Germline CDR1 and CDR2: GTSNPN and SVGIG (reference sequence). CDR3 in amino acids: CAWSTTLSRLLVNTEAFF. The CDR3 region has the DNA TGTGCCTGGAGTACCACCCTATCCCGTCTACTCGTGAACACTGAAGCTTTCTTT.

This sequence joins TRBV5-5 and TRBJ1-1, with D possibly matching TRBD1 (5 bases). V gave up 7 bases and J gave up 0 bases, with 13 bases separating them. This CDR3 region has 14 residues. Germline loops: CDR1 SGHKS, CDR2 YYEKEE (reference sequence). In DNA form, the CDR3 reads TGTGCCAGCTGGCCCGGGGCTATGAACACTGAAGCTTTCTTT. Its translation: CASWPGAMNTEAFF.

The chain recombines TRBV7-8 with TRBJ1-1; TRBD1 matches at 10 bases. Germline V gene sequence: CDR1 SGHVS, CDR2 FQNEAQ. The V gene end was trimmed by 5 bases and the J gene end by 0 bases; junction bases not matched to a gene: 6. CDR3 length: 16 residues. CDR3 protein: CASSPRDRGMNTEAFF. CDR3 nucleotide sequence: TGTGCCAGCAGCCCCCGGGACAGGGGCATGAACACTGAAGCTTTCTTT.

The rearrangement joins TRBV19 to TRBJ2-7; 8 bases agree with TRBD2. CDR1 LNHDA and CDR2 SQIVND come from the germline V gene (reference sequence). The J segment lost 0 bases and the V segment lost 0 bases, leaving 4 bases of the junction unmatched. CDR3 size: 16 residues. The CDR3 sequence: CASSIDGREGSYEQYF. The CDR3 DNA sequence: TGTGCCAGTAGTATAGATGGCCGGGAGGGCTCCTACGAGCAGTACTTC.

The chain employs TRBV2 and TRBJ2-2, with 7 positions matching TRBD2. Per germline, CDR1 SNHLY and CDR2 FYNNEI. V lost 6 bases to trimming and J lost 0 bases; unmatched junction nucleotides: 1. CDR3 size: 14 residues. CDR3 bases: TGTGCCAGCAGGACTAGCCCGAACACCGGGGAGCTGTTTTTT. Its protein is CASRTSPNTGELFF.

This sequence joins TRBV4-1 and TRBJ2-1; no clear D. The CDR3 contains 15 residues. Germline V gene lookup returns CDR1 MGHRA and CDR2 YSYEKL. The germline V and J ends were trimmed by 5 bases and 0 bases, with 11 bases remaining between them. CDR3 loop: CASSSLQSSYNEQFF. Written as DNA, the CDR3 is TGCGCCAGCAGCTCCCTCCAAAGCTCCTACAATGAGCAGTTCTTC.

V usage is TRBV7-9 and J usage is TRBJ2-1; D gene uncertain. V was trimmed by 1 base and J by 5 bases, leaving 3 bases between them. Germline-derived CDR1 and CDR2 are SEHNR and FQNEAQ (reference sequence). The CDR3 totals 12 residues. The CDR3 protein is CASSLEDNEQFF. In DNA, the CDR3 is TGTGCCAGCAGCTTAGAAGACAATGAGCAGTTCTTC.

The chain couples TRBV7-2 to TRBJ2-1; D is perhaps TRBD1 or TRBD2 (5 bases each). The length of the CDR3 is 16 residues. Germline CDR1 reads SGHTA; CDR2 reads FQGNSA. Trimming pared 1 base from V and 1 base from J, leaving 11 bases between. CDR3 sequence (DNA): TGTGCCAGCAGCTTAGGGGCCGGGACGTCCTACAATGAGCAGTTCTTC. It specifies CASSLGAGTSYNEQFF. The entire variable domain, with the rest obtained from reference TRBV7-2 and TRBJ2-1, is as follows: GAGVSQSPSNKVTEKGKDVELRCDPISGHTALYWYRQSLGQGLEFLIYFQGNSAPDKSGLPSDRFSAERTGGSVSTLTIQRTQQEDSAVYLCASSLGAGTSYNEQFFGPGTRLTVL.

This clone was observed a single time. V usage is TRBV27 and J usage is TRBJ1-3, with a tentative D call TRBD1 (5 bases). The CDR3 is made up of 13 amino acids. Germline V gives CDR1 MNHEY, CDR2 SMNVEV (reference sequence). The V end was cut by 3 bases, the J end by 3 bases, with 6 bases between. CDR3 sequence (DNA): TGTGCCAGCAGTTTGGGGGGTGGAAACACCATATATTTT. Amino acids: CASSLGGGNTIYF.

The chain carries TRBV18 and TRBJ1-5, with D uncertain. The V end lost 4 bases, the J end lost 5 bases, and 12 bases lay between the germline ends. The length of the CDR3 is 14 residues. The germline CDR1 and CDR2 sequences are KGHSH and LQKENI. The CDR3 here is CASSRSLGDQPQHF. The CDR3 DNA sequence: TGTGCCAGCTCACGAAGTCTGGGAGATCAGCCCCAGCATTTT.

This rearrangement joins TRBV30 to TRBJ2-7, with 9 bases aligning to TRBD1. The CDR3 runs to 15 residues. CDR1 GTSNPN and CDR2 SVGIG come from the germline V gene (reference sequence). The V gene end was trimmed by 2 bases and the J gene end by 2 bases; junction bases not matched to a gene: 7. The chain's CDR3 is CAWSFGGQGTYEQYF. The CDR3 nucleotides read TGTGCCTGGAGTTTCGGGGGACAGGGAACCTACGAGCAGTACTTC. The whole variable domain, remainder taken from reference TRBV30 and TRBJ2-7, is SQTIHQWPATLVQPVGSPLSLECTVEGTSNPNLYWYRQAAGRGLQLLFYSVGIGQISSEVPQNLSASRPQDRQFILSSKKLLLSDSGFYLCAWSFGGQGTYEQYFGPGTRLTVT.

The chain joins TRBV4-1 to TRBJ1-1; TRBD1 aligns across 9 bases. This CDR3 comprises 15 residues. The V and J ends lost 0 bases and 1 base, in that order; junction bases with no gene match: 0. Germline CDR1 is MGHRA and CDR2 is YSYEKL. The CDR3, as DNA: TGCGCCAGCAGCCAAGAGGGACAGGGGAACACTGAAGCTTTCTTT. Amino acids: CASSQEGQGNTEAFF.

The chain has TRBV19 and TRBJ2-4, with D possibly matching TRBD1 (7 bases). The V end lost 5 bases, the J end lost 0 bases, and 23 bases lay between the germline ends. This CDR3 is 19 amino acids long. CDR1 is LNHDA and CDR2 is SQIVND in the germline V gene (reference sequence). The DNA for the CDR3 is TGTGCCAGTAGTGCCTCTCCCCTCGCAGGGGGGATAGCCAAAAACATTCAGTACTTC. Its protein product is CASSASPLAGGIAKNIQYF.